This T cell receptor beta chain derives from a study of blood T cell repertoires in COVID-19. Clones were sequenced by immunoSEQ multiplex PCR, and TCRdb holds only the in-frame ones, with some missing. The table has about 210,000 clones, roughly 78% seen once. The germline V gene has CDR1 SQVTM and CDR2 ANQGSEA. Trimming cost V 7 bases and J 7 bases; bases outside gene matches: 6. The CDR3 extends over 14 amino acids. The source is a middle-aged woman with acute or convalescent COVID-19. The chain recombines TRBV29-1 with TRBJ2-1; 14 bases align to TRBD2. The sample taken for sequencing was peripheral blood. The CDR3 DNA reads as TGCAGCGCATCGACTAGCGGGGGGGCTAATGAGCAGTTCTTC. It codes for CSASTSGGANEQFF.